This T cell receptor beta chain was sequenced in a study of long-term antiretroviral therapy in people with HIV. Researchers report immunoSEQ v3.0 was run at survey level. The protocol was immunoSEQ multiplex PCR, while the TCRdb copy is restricted to in-frame clones and leaves out a portion. In the table there are tens of thousands of clones, approximately 86% of which are singletons. This CDR3 spans 16 amino acids. The germline V gene encodes CDR1 SEHNR and CDR2 FQNEAQ (reference sequence). Trimming took 5 bases from V and 4 from J; bases not matched to a gene: 11. This TCR derives from a man between 50 and 59 years old with HIV. V is TRBV7-9 and J is TRBJ2-7, with 10 positions matching TRBD1. Sequencing used unsorted PBMCs, obtained 1.2 years after starting antiretroviral therapy. DNA for the CDR3: TGTGCCAGCAGCACAAATCGGGACAGGGGTTGGTACGAGCAGTACTTC. Amino acids: CASSTNRDRGWYEQYF.